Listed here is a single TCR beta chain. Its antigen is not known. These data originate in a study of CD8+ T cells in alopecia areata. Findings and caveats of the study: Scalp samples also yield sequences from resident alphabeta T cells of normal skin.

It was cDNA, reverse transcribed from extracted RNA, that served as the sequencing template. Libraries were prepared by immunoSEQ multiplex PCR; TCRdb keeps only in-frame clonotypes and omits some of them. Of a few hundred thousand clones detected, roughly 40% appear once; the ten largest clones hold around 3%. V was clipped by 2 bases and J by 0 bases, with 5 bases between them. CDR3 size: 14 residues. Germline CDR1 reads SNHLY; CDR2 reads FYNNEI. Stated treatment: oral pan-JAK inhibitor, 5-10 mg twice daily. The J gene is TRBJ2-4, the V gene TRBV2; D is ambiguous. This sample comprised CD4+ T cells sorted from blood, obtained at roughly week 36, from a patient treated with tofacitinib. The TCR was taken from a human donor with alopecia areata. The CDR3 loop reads CASSERAAKNIQYF. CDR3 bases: TGTGCCAGCAGTGAACGGGCAGCCAAAAACATTCAGTACTTC.